Following are 8 T cell receptor beta chains from one sample sequenced in a study of T-cell reconstitution after alpha-beta-depleted transplantation in children. TCRbeta library construction was performed incorporating unique molecular identifiers. TCRdb used MiXCR to reprocess the PCR reads, holding one entry per CDR3 protein. The sample consists of about 540,000 distinct CDR3 sequences, approximately 20% of them appearing once. This specimen was PBMCs from the stem cell graft donor, taken from the stem cell graft. The receptor source for this set is a human donor who donated a stem cell graft to a child with acute lymphoblastic leukemia.

This chain connects TRBV25-1 to TRBJ2-1, with D perhaps matching TRBD2 (5 bases). This CDR3 has 11 residues. Germline assignment: CDR1 MGHDK and CDR2 SYGVNS. V was trimmed by 5 bases and J by 9 bases, leaving 8 bases between them. The CDR3, as DNA: TGTGCCAGCAGTTGGAGGATTGAGCAGTTCTTC. Residues: CASSWRIEQFF.

The V and J genes are TRBV7-8 and TRBJ1-1; D is unresolved. Germline V gene data show CDR1 as SGHVS and CDR2 as FQNEAQ. The CDR3 length is 15 residues. V was pared by 5 bases and J by 5 bases, with 18 bases between. The CDR3 DNA sequence: TGTGCCAGCAGCCCTATAGGAGGAAGCGGTACTGAAGCTTTCTTT. Protein product: CASSPIGGSGTEAFF.

This chain connects TRBV5-1 to TRBJ1-6, with D unresolved. V was pared by 5 bases and J by 9 bases, with 24 bases between. The CDR3 is made up of 17 amino acids. CDR1 is SGHRS, CDR2 YFSETQ, per germline. CDR3 sequence (DNA): TGCGCCAGCAGTCTTGGGCTTCCTGGGAGTTCGAGTTCACCCCTCCACTTT. Translated, it gives CASSLGLPGSSSSPLHF.

This clonotype was seen a few times. The chain joins TRBV7-9 to TRBJ2-3; the D is unclear. Deletions cut 7 bases from V and 2 bases from J, with 4 bases between. The CDR3 contains 11 residues. Germline CDR1 reads SEHNR; CDR2 reads FQNEAQ (reference sequence). The chain's CDR3 is CASTNTDTQYF. CDR3 bases: TGTGCCAGCACCAACACAGATACGCAGTATTTT.

This clonotype was counted many times. The rearrangement links TRBV18 to TRBJ2-5; perhaps TRBD2 as D (5 bases). V lost 8 bases and J 2 bases, leaving 12 bases between the germline ends. The CDR3 consists of 13 residues. The germline CDR1 and CDR2 sequences are KGHSH and LQKENI. CDR3 residues: CASSPSGQETQYF. CDR3 sequence (DNA): TGTGCCAGCAGTCCTTCGGGACAAGAGACCCAGTACTTC. Complete variable domain (other parts from reference TRBV18 and TRBJ2-5): NAGVMQNPRHLVRRRGQEARLRCSPMKGHSHVYWYRQLPEEGLKFMVYLQKENIIDESGMPKERFSAEFPKEGPSILRIQQVVRGDSAAYFCASSPSGQETQYFGPGTRLLVL.

The gene calls are TRBV29-1 and TRBJ2-1; 8 bases map to TRBD1. This CDR3 is 16 amino acids long. In germline, CDR1 is SQVTM, CDR2 ANQGSEA. Trimming cost V 5 bases and J 7 bases; bases outside gene matches: 16. The CDR3 reads CSVSHPRDRKSNEQFF. CDR3 coding DNA: TGCAGCGTTTCTCACCCCAGGGACAGGAAGAGTAATGAGCAGTTCTTC.

This clonotype came up a few times. The CDR3 sequence is CSVSPTSTSGRANEQFF. For the CDR3, the DNA is TGCAGCGTCTCCCCCACCTCGACTAGCGGGAGGGCCAATGAGCAGTTCTTC. The chain employs TRBV29-1 and TRBJ2-1; 14 bases line up with TRBD2. Germline V gives CDR1 SQVTM, CDR2 ANQGSEA. V gave up 6 bases and J gave up 6 bases; unmatched junction bases: 13. The CDR3 is 17 residues long.

The V gene is TRBV4-1, the J gene TRBJ2-7; D is possibly TRBD1 (5 bases). Germline V gene data show CDR1 as MGHRA and CDR2 as YSYEKL. There are 14 residues in the CDR3. Trimming took 1 base from V and 5 from J, leaving 12 bases between them. The CDR3 nucleotides read TGCGCCAGCAGCCAAGTGGCCCAGGGAAACGAGCAGTACTTC. Protein sequence: CASSQVAQGNEQYF.